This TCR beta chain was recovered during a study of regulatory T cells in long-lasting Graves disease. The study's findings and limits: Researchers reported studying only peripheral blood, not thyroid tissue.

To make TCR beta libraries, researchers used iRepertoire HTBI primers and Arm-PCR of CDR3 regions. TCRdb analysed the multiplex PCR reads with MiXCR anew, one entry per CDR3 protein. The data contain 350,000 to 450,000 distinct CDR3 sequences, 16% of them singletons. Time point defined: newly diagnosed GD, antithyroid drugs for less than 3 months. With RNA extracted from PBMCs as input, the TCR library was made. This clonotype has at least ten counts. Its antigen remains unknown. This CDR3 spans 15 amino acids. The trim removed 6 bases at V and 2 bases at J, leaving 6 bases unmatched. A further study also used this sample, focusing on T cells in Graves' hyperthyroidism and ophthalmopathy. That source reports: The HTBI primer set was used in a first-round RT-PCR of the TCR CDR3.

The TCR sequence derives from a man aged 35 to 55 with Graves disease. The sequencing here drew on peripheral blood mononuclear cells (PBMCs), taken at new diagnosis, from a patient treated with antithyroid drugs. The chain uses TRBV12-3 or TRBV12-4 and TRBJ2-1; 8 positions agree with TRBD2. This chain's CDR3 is CASRSPGGAYNEQFF. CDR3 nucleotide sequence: TGTGCCAGCAGATCCCCCGGGGGGGCCTACAATGAGCAGTTCTTC.